This entry is about one T cell receptor (beta chain). Sequencing was performed with immunoSEQ multiplex PCR; in TCRdb, only in-frame clones are kept and a portion is missing. This repertoire shows 250,000 to 350,000 clones, 88% found once; its top ten account for about 11%. This sample is drawn from a study of blood T cell repertoires in COVID-19. Followed longitudinally, the Seattle patients had been enrolled during active infection. After removal of 4 bases from V and 2 bases from J, the junction contained 6 bases not matched to a gene. The CDR3 spans 15 residues. Looked up from germline, CDR1 is MDHEN and CDR2 is SYDVKM.

Sequenced: peripheral blood. This TCR came from a woman aged 25 to 45 with COVID-19, enrolled during active disease. The chain recombines TRBV28 with TRBJ2-3; 7 positions agree with TRBD2. CDR3 protein: CASSSPGGSTDTQYF. DNA for the CDR3: TGTGCCAGCAGTTCGCCGGGGGGTTCCACAGATACGCAGTATTTT.